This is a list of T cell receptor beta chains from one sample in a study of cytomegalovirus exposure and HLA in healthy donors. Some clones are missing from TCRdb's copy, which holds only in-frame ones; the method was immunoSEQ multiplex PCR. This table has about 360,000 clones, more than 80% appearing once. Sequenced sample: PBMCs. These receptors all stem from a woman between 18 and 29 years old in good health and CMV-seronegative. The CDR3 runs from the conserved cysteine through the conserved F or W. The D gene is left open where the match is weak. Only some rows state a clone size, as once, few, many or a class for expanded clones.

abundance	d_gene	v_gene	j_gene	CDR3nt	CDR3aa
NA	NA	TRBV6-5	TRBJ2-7	TGTGCCAGCAGTTACTTAAGTGCAGGCTCCTACGAGCAGTACTTC	CASSYLSAGSYEQYF
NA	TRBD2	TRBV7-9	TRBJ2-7	TGTGCCAGCAGCGTCGGGACTAGTGGAGTCGAGCAGTACTTC	CASSVGTSGVEQYF
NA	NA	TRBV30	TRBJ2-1	TGTGCCTGGGGCCACAGGGAGCAGTTCTTC	CAWGHREQFF
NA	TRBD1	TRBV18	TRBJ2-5	TGTGCCAGCTCCCGGGACAGGCAAGAGACCCAGTACTTC	CASSRDRQETQYF
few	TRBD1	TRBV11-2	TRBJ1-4	TGTGCCAGCAGCCCACAGGGGGTGGAGGAAAAACTGTTTTTT	CASSPQGVEEKLFF
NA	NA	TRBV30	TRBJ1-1	TGTGCCTGGAGTTCGGGGGGGAGGACTGAAGCTTTCTTT	CAWSSGGRTEAFF
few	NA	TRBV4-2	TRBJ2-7	TGTGCCAGCAGCCAAGAAATAGCGGACTCCTACGAGCAGTACTTC	CASSQEIADSYEQYF
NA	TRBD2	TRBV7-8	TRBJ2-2	TGTGCCAGCAGCCCTCTAGCGGGAACCGGGGAGCTGTTTTTT	CASSPLAGTGELFF
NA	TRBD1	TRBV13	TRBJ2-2	TGTGCCAGCAGCAAAAGACCGGGACAGGGGAATGCCGGGGAGCTGTTTTTT	CASSKRPGQGNAGELFF
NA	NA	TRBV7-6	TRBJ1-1	TGTGCCAGCAGGACGGACATGAACACTGAAGCTTTCTTT	CASRTDMNTEAFF
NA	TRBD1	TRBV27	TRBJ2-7	TGTGCCAGCAGTTTAAGGGACAGAATTACCTACGAGCAGTACTTC	CASSLRDRITYEQYF
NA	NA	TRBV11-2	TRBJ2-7	TGTGCCAGCTCATCAACGGGGATCTACGAGCAGTACTTC	CASSSTGIYEQYF
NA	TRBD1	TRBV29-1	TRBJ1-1	TGCAGCGTAGAGACAGGGGGCGGATTTGAAGCTTTCTTT	CSVETGGGFEAFF
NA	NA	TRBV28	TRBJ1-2	TGTGCCAGCAGTTTATCAGGGAATCTTAACTATGGCTACACCTTC	CASSLSGNLNYGYTF
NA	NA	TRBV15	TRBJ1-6	TGTGCCACCAGCAGAGATCCAGGGGCATCAAATTCACCCCTCCACTTT	CATSRDPGASNSPLHF
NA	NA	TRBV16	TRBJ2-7	TGTGCCAGCAGCCCGACACCCCTCAGCGAGCAGTACTTC	CASSPTPLSEQYF
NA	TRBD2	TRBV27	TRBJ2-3	TGTGCCAGCGGACGGCTAGCGGGCAAAGGGAGCACAGATACGCAGTATTTT	CASGRLAGKGSTDTQYF
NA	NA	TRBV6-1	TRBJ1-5	TGTGCCTCAGACAGAAAGCTCAATCAGCCCCAGCATTTT	CASDRKLNQPQHF
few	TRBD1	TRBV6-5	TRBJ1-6	TGTGCCAGCAGTTCGGACAGGGCGAACCTCCACTTT	CASSSDRANLHF
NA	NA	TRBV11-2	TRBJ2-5	TGTGCCAGCAGAGAGGAGCGTGGGGAGACCCAGTACTTC	CASREERGETQYF
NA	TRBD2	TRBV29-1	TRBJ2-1	TGCAGCGTAGCCATGGTAACGGGAGGGTTCTCCTACAATGAGCAGTTCTTC	CSVAMVTGGFSYNEQFF
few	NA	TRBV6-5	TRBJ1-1	TGTGCCAGCAGTAAGGCGGGACCGAACACTGAAGCTTTCTTT	CASSKAGPNTEAFF
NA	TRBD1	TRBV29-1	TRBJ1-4	TGCAGCGCCTGGGGGACAGGGGGCCGAAATGAAAAACTGTTTTTT	CSAWGTGGRNEKLFF
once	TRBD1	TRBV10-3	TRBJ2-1	TGTGCCATCAGGGGGACAGGGTCCCACAATGAGCAGTTCTTC	CAIRGTGSHNEQFF
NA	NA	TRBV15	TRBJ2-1	TGTGCCACCAGTAGGGGGGGAGGTAATGAGCAGTTCTTC	CATSRGGGNEQFF
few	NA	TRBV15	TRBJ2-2	TGTGCCACCAGCAGTCTTACAGGGCGGGTCGGGGAGCTGTTTTTT	CATSSLTGRVGELFF
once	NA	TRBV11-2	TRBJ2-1	TGTGCCAGCAACAAACTAGGTTTTGGTGAGCAGTTCTTC	CASNKLGFGEQFF
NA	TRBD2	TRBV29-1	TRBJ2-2	TGCAGCGTTGGAACTTGGAGCGGGAGGAACACCGGGGAGCTGTTTTTT	CSVGTWSGRNTGELFF
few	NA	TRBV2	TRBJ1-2	TGTGCCAGCAGGGAGGACTATGGCTACACCTTC	CASREDYGYTF
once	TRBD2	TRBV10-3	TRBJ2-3	TGTGCCATCAGTGGGTCGACTAGCGGGGGGCCCACAGATACGCAGTATTTT	CAISGSTSGGPTDTQYF
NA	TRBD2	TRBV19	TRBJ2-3	TGTGCCAGTAGTATAGTTTCTAGCGGGGGGGCGGGTACGCAGTATTTT	CASSIVSSGGAGTQYF
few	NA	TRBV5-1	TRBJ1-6	TGCGCCAGCAGCTTGGCCATGGGAGTGGGGAATTCACCCCTCCACTTT	CASSLAMGVGNSPLHF
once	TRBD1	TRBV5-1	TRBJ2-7	TGCGCCAGCAGCTGGGACAGGGTCTACGAGCAGTACTTC	CASSWDRVYEQYF
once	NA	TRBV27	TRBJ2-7	TGTGCCAGCAGTTTGAGGTATTCCCTCACAACCTACGAGCAGTACTTC	CASSLRYSLTTYEQYF
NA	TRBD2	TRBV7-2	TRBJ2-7	TGTGCCAGCAGCTTAGCGACTAGCGGGAGGAACGAGCAGTACTTC	CASSLATSGRNEQYF
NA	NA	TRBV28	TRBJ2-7	TGTGCCAGCAGTTTGAGGCCCTCTGCCTACGAGCAGTACTTC	CASSLRPSAYEQYF
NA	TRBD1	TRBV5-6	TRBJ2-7	TGTGCCAGCAGCAAGCTATTGTTCACCGGGACAGGGGATTACTCCGAGCAGTACTTC	CASSKLLFTGTGDYSEQYF
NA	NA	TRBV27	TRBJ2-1	TGTGCCAGCAGAGGGAGGGGGAGGAATGAGCAGTTCTTC	CASRGRGRNEQFF
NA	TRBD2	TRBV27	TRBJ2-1	TGTGCCAGCACCTGGGGGGGGAGCTCCTACAATGAGCAGTTCTTC	CASTWGGSSYNEQFF
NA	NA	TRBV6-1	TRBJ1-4	TGTGCCAGCAGTGATTTGTACGCGGGTGAAAAACTGTTTTTT	CASSDLYAGEKLFF
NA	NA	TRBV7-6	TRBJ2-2	TGTGCCAGCAGCTCCCGGGCCTCGACAGGCACCGGGGAGCTGTTTTTT	CASSSRASTGTGELFF
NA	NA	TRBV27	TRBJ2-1	TGTGCCAGCAGTTTCATAGAGGGTGAGCAGTTCTTC	CASSFIEGEQFF
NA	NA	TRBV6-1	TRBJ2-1	TGTGCCAGCAGTGAAGCGCGTGGGGGGAATTACAATGAGCAGTTCTTC	CASSEARGGNYNEQFF
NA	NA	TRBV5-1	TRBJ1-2	TGCGCCAGCAGCTTGTCCTCAGGGAACTATGGCTACACCTTC	CASSLSSGNYGYTF
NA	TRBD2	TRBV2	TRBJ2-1	TGTGCCAGCAGGGGGATCCGGGAGGCCAGGGATGAGCAGTTCTTC	CASRGIREARDEQFF
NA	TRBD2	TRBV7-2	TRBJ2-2	TGTGCCAGCAGCACCCTAGCGGGTAACACCGGGGAGCTGTTTTTT	CASSTLAGNTGELFF
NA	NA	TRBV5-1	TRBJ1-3	TGCGCCAGCAGTTTGGACGTTGGTAGAGACACCATATATTTT	CASSLDVGRDTIYF
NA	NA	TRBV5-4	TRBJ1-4	TGTGCGTTTTGGGGGGGGCGGGAAAAACTGTTTTTT	CAFWGGREKLFF
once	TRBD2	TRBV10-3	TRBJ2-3	TGTGCCATCAGTGAGTTAGCGGGAGGGGCAGATACGCAGTATTTT	CAISELAGGADTQYF
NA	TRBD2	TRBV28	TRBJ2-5	TGTGCCAGCAGTCGGGACTACTCTTGGGCCCAGTACTTC	CASSRDYSWAQYF
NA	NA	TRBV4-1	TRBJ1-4	TGCGCCAGCAGCCAAGATTGGGTCCCCACTAACCAGGAAAAACTGTTTTTT	CASSQDWVPTNQEKLFF
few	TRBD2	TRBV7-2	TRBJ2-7	TGTGCCAGCAGCGGGGGGGACTCCTACGAGCAGTACTTC	CASSGGDSYEQYF
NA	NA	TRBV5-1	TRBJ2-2	TGCGCCAGCTCTATGTGGAACACCGGGGAGCTGTTTTTT	CASSMWNTGELFF
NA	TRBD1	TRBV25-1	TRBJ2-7	TGTGCCAGCACGAGGACAGGGAACTCCTACGAGCAGTACTTC	CASTRTGNSYEQYF
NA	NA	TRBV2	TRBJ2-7	TGTGCCAGCAGTGAAGTTGGTCAGGGCTCCTACGAGCAGTACTTC	CASSEVGQGSYEQYF